This T cell receptor beta chain came from a study of beta chain features in type 1 diabetes. About the study: No patient-donor differences in age, gender, total cells or subset yield. Sorted cell examination encompassed over 90,000,000 cells across all samples. Study conclusions and caveats: When VDJ junctions were examined, type 1 diabetes patients showed fewer insertions and more deletions. In every one of the four CD4+ subsets, TCRB CDR3s were moderately but significantly shorter in Type 1 diabetes patients.

This clone was seen a few times. The target antigen is unknown. Sequenced material consisted of expressed TCRB transcripts (all of the isolated RNA was reverse transcribed). It was found that naive, central memory and regulatory T cell samples averaged roughly 3.6 million reads. The repertoire was sequenced with immunoSEQ multiplex PCR; TCRdb's copy has only in-frame clones and lacks some. The repertoire includes 500,000 to 850,000 clones, over 12% of them detected once, and just under 0.04% sits in the top ten. V gave up 4 bases and J gave up 7 bases, with 11 bases separating them. CDR1 and CDR2 (germline): SNHLY, FYNNEI. The CDR3 has 13 amino acids.

Sequenced input: naive CD4+ T cells from blood. This clonotype originated in a man in his late teens or twenties with type 1 diabetes. This chain connects TRBV2 to TRBJ1-5; no firm D call. CDR3 loop: CASSGRTGQPQHF. CDR3 nucleotide sequence: TGTGCCAGCAGTGGAAGGACTGGCCAGCCCCAGCATTTT.